The rows below give T cell receptor beta chains drawn from one sample of a study of T cells after yellow fever vaccination. MiXCR, applied by TCRdb to the 5' RACE reads, yields one record per CDR3 protein. Among hundreds of thousands of distinct CDR3 sequences listed, under 25% were seen once. The sample in question was PBMCs, obtained 15 days after the yellow fever booster vaccination. Source of these receptors: a young man who received the YFV17D yellow fever vaccine. Both conserved end residues are part of each CDR3. The order of the fields is V gene, D gene, J gene, clone size, CDR3 DNA, CDR3 protein. The D gene is left open where the match is weak. Some rows have no size entry. The others give once, few or many, or a class for an expanded clone.

>TRBV20-1|.|TRBJ2-5|.
TGCAGTGCTAGAGAATGGCGGCGGGAGACCCAGTACTTC
CSAREWRRETQYF
>TRBV6-5|.|TRBJ2-1|few
TGTGCCAGCAGTTACTCCGACTCTAACAATGAGCAGTTCTTC
CASSYSDSNNEQFF
>TRBV6-1|.|TRBJ2-3|few
TGTGCCAGCAGTGGGGACGCAGGTGCCGATACGCAGTATTTT
CASSGDAGADTQYF
>TRBV30|.|TRBJ2-5|.
TGTGCCTGGAGTGTACGAAGGGAGACCCAGTACTTC
CAWSVRRETQYF
>TRBV21-1|.|TRBJ2-2|few
TGTGCCAGCAGCTCTAGCGGCAATAACACGAACACCGGGGAGCTGTTTTTT
CASSSSGNNTNTGELFF
>TRBV20-1|TRBD1|TRBJ2-7|few
TGCAGTGCTAAGTCCGCCGGGACAGGGTCTAACGAGCAGTACTTC
CSAKSAGTGSNEQYF
>TRBV5-4|.|TRBJ2-3|few
TGTGCCAGCACCAAAGAGGACGATACGCAGTATTTT
CASTKEDDTQYF
>TRBV12-3/TRBV12-4|TRBD1|TRBJ1-2|few
TGTGCCAGCAGTAACCGGGACAGGGTTGGATATGGCTACACCTTC
CASSNRDRVGYGYTF
>TRBV7-2|TRBD2|TRBJ2-7|many
TGTGCCAGCAGATTCGAAGCGGGAGGGCGGTACGAGCAGTACTTC
CASRFEAGGRYEQYF
>TRBV20-1|.|TRBJ2-7|.
TGCAGTGCTCCGGACTCGGCTAAGAATGAGCAGTACTTC
CSAPDSAKNEQYF
>TRBV20-1|.|TRBJ2-7|.
TGCAGTGCTAGCCTATACCAGGGTCCCTACGAGCAGTACTTC
CSASLYQGPYEQYF
>TRBV12-3/TRBV12-4|.|TRBJ1-5|.
TGTGCCAGCCAGGACCAGTCGAATCAGCCCCAGCATTTT
CASQDQSNQPQHF
>TRBV28|TRBD2|TRBJ2-5|many
TGTGCCAGCAGTTTTAGCGGGATAGAGACCCAGTACTTC
CASSFSGIETQYF
>TRBV4-3|.|TRBJ2-5|few
TGCGCCAGCAGCCAGACACGGCTAGAGACCCAGTACTTC
CASSQTRLETQYF
>TRBV5-6|.|TRBJ2-7|few
TGTGCCAGCAGCTTGGGTACCGGAAAGCAGTACTTC
CASSLGTGKQYF
>TRBV6-2/TRBV6-3|.|TRBJ2-2|few
TGTGCCAGCAGTTCCTTGAAGGGCGGGGAGCTGTTTTTT
CASSSLKGGELFF
>TRBV7-2|.|TRBJ2-1|few
TGTGCCAGCAGCTATCCCAAGGTGAGGTCCTACAATGAGCAGTTCTTC
CASSYPKVRSYNEQFF
>TRBV7-8|.|TRBJ2-1|.
TGTGCCAGCAGAAATTACACCCCCGGCTCTTACAATGAGCAGTTCTTC
CASRNYTPGSYNEQFF
>TRBV29-1|TRBD1|TRBJ2-7|once
TGCAGCGTTCGCACAGGGGCCTTCTCCTACGAGCAGTACTTC
CSVRTGAFSYEQYF
>TRBV29-1|.|TRBJ1-2|few
TGCAGCGTTGGGACGGGAAACTATGGCTACACCTTC
CSVGTGNYGYTF
>TRBV28|.|TRBJ2-5|many
TGTGCCAGCAGTCTGTATCGGGACGGAGAGACCCAGTACTTC
CASSLYRDGETQYF
>TRBV6-1|.|TRBJ2-5|.
TGTGCCAGCAGTGAAGCTAGGGGCAGGGTTGACCAAGAGACCCAGTACTTC
CASSEARGRVDQETQYF
>TRBV5-1|.|TRBJ1-5|.
TGCGCCAGCAGCTTGGGACAGACGGGACAGCCCCAGCATTTT
CASSLGQTGQPQHF
>TRBV20-1|.|TRBJ2-3|.
TGCTGTGCTAGAGATGACAGGAGTCGGCGCACAGATACGCAGTATTTT
CCARDDRSRRTDTQYF
>TRBV7-9|TRBD2|TRBJ2-3|.
TGTGCCAGCAGCTCCGTGGTAGCGGGAGGACGGTGGGATACGCAGTATTTT
CASSSVVAGGRWDTQYF
>TRBV7-9|.|TRBJ2-7|few
TGTGCCACGAGGGTAGGGAACAACGAGCAGTACTTC
CATRVGNNEQYF
>TRBV20-1|.|TRBJ2-5|.
TGCAGTGCGGGGGGACGACAAGAGACCCAGTACTTC
CSAGGRQETQYF
>TRBV12-3/TRBV12-4|.|TRBJ2-1|.
TGTGCCAGCAGCCGTTGGGAGCAGTTCTTC
CASSRWEQFF
>TRBV12-3/TRBV12-4|TRBD2|TRBJ2-1|.
TGTGCCAGCAGTTTTAGCGGGAGAAACTACAATGAGCAGTTCTTC
CASSFSGRNYNEQFF
>TRBV5-8|TRBD2|TRBJ2-1|.
TGTGCCAGCAGCTTGTATGGGGCGGGAGGGGAGCAGTTCTTC
CASSLYGAGGEQFF
>TRBV27|.|TRBJ2-3|many
TGTGCCAGCAGTTTCAAGGGGACGTCAGATACGCAGTATTTT
CASSFKGTSDTQYF
>TRBV4-3|.|TRBJ2-3|.
TGCGCCAGCAGCCCGTCAGGGGAAGATACGCAGTATTTT
CASSPSGEDTQYF
>TRBV12-3/TRBV12-4|.|TRBJ2-1|few
TGTGCCAGCAGTTTTGGCCCGAATACAATCAATGAGCAGTTCTTC
CASSFGPNTINEQFF
>TRBV7-2|.|TRBJ1-2|.
TGTGCTGTCCGTGCCAGCAGGAACACGGGGGGTGGCTACACCTTC
CAVRASRNTGGGYTF
>TRBV18|TRBD2|TRBJ2-3|.
TGTGCCAGCTCACCCCAACTAGCGGGGGCTTCAGATACGCAGTATTTT
CASSPQLAGASDTQYF
>TRBV12-3/TRBV12-4|TRBD2|TRBJ2-1|.
TGTGCCAGCAGTTACCGCCTACTCCTAGCGGGAGGGCTCAATGAGCAGTTCTTC
CASSYRLLLAGGLNEQFF
>TRBV6-2/TRBV6-3|.|TRBJ2-3|.
TGTGCCAGCAGTTTTGCAGCTCCAGATACGCAGTATTTT
CASSFAAPDTQYF
>TRBV4-2|TRBD2|TRBJ2-3|.
TGTGCCAGCAGCCAAGCCCAGCGAGCGGGAGGAACAGATACGCAGTATTTT
CASSQAQRAGGTDTQYF
>TRBV20-1|TRBD2|TRBJ2-7|.
TGCAGTGCTAGCCGACTAGCGGGAGATCCCTACGAGCAGTACTTC
CSASRLAGDPYEQYF
>TRBV6-5|.|TRBJ1-1|.
TGTGCCAGCAGTTACTTACAGGGCACTGAAGCTTTCTTT
CASSYLQGTEAFF
>TRBV27|.|TRBJ2-7|.
TGTGCCAGCGCCGCCAGGTCAAGCTCCTACGAGCAGTACTTC
CASAARSSSYEQYF